What follows is one T cell receptor (beta chain) and its context. Its antigen remains unidentified. TCRdb itself ran the 5' RACE reads through MiXCR, one entry per CDR3 protein. The sample gives approximately 500,000 distinct CDR3 sequences, roughly 25% of which show up once; 12% is in the top ten. The entry originates in a study of T-cell memory formation after mild COVID-19. Study findings and constraints: Some responding clones appeared in pre-infection memory, suggesting cross-reactive memory joined.

V dropped 0 bases and J dropped 4 bases, with 6 bases sitting between them. Germline loops: CDR1 LNHNV, CDR2 YYDKDF (reference sequence). The CDR3 spans 14 residues. Sequencing used PBMCs or a T cell subset sorted from them (not recorded which). V and J are TRBV15 and TRBJ2-2; D call uncertain. The sequence came from an adult woman who had mild COVID-19 (a few samples of this study predate the infection). Cell type and time point are not known. In DNA, the CDR3 is TGTGCCACCAGCAGAGACCGGTCCACCGGGGAGCTGTTTTTT. Translation: CATSRDRSTGELFF.